The present entry profiles one T cell receptor (beta chain) with its context. Sequenced by immunoSEQ multiplex PCR; TCRdb stores in-frame clones only, minus some. Counted here are hundreds of thousands of clones, 80% to 90% occurring once; the ten biggest clones make up 0.95% to 1.2%. These data come from a study of blood T cell repertoires in COVID-19. Germline values: CDR1 WSHSY, CDR2 SAAADI. This CDR3 contains 13 residues. The ends were cut back, 6 bases at V and 5 bases at J, with 10 bases in the middle. This clonotype was obtained from a man aged 25-45 years who had recovered from COVID-19. This sequence joins TRBV10-2 and TRBJ1-4; D remains ambiguous. Sequencing was performed on PBMCs or T cells enriched from blood (not recorded which). Here the CDR3 DNA reads TGCGCCAGCAGAGGCTCGACAAATGAAAAACTGTTTTTT. Translation: CASRGSTNEKLFF.